The clone carrying this TCR beta chain was counted at least ten times. Its matching antigen is unknown. This specimen belongs to a study of CD8+CD57+ T cells in acquired aplastic anemia. At the level of the study: An average of about 3.2 ug of DNA was obtained from sorted CD4+ and CD8+ cells. Findings of the study overall: The study found no significant CD8+ Simpson's diversity difference between patients and controls. Fewer than 30 CD8+ CDR3 sequences were shared between patients and controls.

For CDR3 and TCR beta VDJ profiling, genomic DNA was the template used. TCRdb recomputed calls from the reads with MiXCR, one row per CDR3 protein. The sample lists some 68,000 distinct CDR3 sequences; 50% to 55% were seen once. CDR1 is MNHNY, CDR2 SVGAGI, per germline (reference sequence). CDR3 length: 14 residues. Unmatched junction bases numbered 8, after V lost 2 bases and J lost 8 bases. The clonotype was recovered from a human donor in good health, serving as a control. The chain links TRBV6-6 to TRBJ1-2, with TRBD1 matching over 7 bases. The sample consisted of sorted CD4+, CD8+, or CD8+CD57+ T cells (not recorded which) from PBMCs. The CDR3 reads CASSYGDRVGGYTF. The CDR3 coding sequence is TGTGCCAGCAGTTACGGCGACAGGGTGGGAGGCTACACCTTC.